The entry below describes one T cell receptor beta chain. Its cognate antigen is unknown. These data belong to a study of post-analysis software for immune sequencing data. Study-level information: The courses of disease that were included comprised relapsing-remitting, secondary progressive and progressive-relapsing multiple sclerosis.

TCR beta cDNA libraries had unique molecular identifiers. T cells numbering roughly 0.95 to 10 million gave rise to roughly 0.5 million cDNA molecules. One entry per CDR3 protein results from TCRdb running MiXCR on the PCR reads. This table holds approximately 250,000 distinct CDR3 sequences, roughly a third found once. Findings and limits, study-wide: Samples made in the same batch grouped tightly together by F measure. Four or five TRBV segments were more frequent in patients than controls; TRBV5-6, TRBV5-1 and TRBV20-1 belonged to this group. Relative to controls, patients with multiple sclerosis showed significantly lower normalized Chao1 diversity.

V gave up 0 bases and J gave up 1 base, with 14 bases separating them. This CDR3 comprises 17 residues. The germline V gene has CDR1 SGDLS and CDR2 YYNGEE. The source material was blood. The receptor's source is a girl aged 5 to 17 with multiple sclerosis. The chain recombines TRBV9 with TRBJ2-1; no firm D call. The CDR3 here is CASSVGPRGSSYNEQFF. In nucleotides, the CDR3 is TGTGCCAGCAGCGTAGGGCCGCGTGGGTCTTCCTACAATGAGCAGTTCTTC. Full variable domain (outside the CDR3, taken from reference TRBV9 and TRBJ2-1): DSGVTQTPKHLITATGQRVTLRCSPRSGDLSVYWYQQSLDQGLQFLIQYYNGEERAKGNILERFSAQQFPDLHSELNLSSLELGDSALYFCASSVGPRGSSYNEQFFGPGTRLTVL.